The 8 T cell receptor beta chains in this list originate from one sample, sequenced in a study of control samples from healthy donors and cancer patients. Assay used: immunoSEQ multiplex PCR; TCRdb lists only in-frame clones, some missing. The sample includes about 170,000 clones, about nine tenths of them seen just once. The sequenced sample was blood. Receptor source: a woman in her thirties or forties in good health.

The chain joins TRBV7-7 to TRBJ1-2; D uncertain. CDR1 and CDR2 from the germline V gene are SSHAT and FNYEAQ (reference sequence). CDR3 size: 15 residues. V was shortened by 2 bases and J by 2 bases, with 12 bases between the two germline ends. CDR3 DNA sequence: TGTGCCAGCAGCTTACCCGGGGATCTGAACTATGGCTACACCTTC. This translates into CASSLPGDLNYGYTF.

CDR3 sequence: CATSRGTGDSYNEQFF. The CDR3 DNA is TGTGCCACCAGCAGAGGGACAGGGGACTCCTACAATGAGCAGTTCTTC. The V and J genes are TRBV15 and TRBJ2-1; 9 bases are shared with TRBD1. With 1 base clipped from V and 0 bases from J, the junction kept 1 base outside the gene matches. Germline CDR1 reads LNHNV; CDR2 reads YYDKDF (reference sequence). The CDR3 spans 16 residues.

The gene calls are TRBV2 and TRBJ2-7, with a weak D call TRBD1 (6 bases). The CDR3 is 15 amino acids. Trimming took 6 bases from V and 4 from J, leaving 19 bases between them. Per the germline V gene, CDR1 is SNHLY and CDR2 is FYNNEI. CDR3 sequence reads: CASSAPKGVPYEQYF. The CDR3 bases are TGTGCCAGCAGCGCTCCGAAGGGGGTCCCTTACGAGCAGTACTTC.

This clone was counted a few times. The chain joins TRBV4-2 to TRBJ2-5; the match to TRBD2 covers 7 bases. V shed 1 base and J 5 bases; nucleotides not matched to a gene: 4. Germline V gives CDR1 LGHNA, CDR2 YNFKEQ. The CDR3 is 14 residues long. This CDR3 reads CASSQGTSRETQYF. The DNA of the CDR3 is TGTGCCAGCAGCCAAGGGACTAGTCGCGAGACCCAGTACTTC.

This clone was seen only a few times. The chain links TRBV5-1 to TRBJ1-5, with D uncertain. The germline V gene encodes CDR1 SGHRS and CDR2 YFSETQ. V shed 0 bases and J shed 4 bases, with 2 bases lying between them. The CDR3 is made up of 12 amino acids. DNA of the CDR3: TGCGCCAGCAGCTTGGGGAATCAGCCCCAGCATTTT. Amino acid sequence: CASSLGNQPQHF. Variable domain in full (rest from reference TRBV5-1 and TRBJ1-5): KAGVTQTPRYLIKTRGQQVTLSCSPISGHRSVSWYQQTPGQGLQFLFEYFSETQRNKGNFPGRFSGRQFSNSRSEMNVSTLELGDSALYLCASSLGNQPQHFGDGTRLSIL.

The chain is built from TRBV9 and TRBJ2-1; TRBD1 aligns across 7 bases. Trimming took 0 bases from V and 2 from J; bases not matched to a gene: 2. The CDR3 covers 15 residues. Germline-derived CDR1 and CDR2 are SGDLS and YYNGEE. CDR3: CASSVVTGTYNEQFF. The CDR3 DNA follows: TGTGCCAGCAGCGTAGTGACAGGGACCTACAATGAGCAGTTCTTC.

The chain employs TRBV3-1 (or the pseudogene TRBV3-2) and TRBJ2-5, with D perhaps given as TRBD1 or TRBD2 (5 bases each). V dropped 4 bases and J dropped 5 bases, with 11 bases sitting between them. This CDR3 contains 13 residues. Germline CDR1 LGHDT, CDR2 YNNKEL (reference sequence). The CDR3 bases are TGTGCCAGCAGCCCCCGGGACCGCGAGACCCAGTACTTC. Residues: CASSPRDRETQYF.

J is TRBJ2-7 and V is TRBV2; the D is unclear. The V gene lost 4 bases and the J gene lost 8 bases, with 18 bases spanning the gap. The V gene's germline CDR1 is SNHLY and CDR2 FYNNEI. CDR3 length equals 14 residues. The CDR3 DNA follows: TGTGCCAGCAGTGTTTATAGCTCCTCAGCGCAGCAGTACTTC. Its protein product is CASSVYSSSAQQYF.